The 18 T cell receptor beta chains reported below all come from one sample, sequenced in a study of long-term antiretroviral therapy in people with HIV. Survey level was the resolution at which the v3.0 immunoSEQ assay ran. Produced via immunoSEQ multiplex PCR; TCRdb's table is partial and in-frame only. The repertoire consists of 25,000 to 30,000 clones, with 90% to 95% occurring once and the leading ten covering 2.5% to 3.5%. The sequencing here drew on unsorted PBMCs, taken about 7.4 years after starting antiretroviral therapy. These receptors all stem from a man in his forties or fifties with HIV.

J is TRBJ1-5 and V is TRBV6-1; D gene ambiguous. The V end lost 3 bases, the J end lost 2 bases, and 17 bases lay between the germline ends. CDR1 and CDR2 from the germline V gene are MNHNS and SASEGT. This CDR3 region has 17 residues. DNA for the CDR3: TGTGCCAGCAGTGATGAACCCGGGCGGACGGGCAATCAGCCCCAGCATTTT. The encoded protein is CASSDEPGRTGNQPQHF.

The chain couples TRBV19 to TRBJ1-1, with TRBD1 matching over 8 bases. V dropped 4 bases and J dropped 4; count of bases not matched to a gene: 11. This CDR3 contains 16 residues. Per the germline V gene, CDR1 is LNHDA and CDR2 is SQIVND (reference sequence). Here the CDR3 reads CASSRLSGTGSTEAFF. Here the CDR3 DNA reads TGTGCCAGTAGTAGACTCTCCGGGACAGGCAGCACTGAAGCTTTCTTT. The variable domain in full, with the rest retrieved from reference TRBV19 and TRBJ1-1, is DGGITQSPKYLFRKEGQNVTLSCEQNLNHDAMYWYRQDPGQGLRLIYYSQIVNDFQKGDIAEGYSVSREKKESFPLTVTSAQKNPTAFYLCASSRLSGTGSTEAFFGQGTRLTVV.

The chain uses TRBV14 and TRBJ2-7, with 9 bases fitting TRBD1. The CDR3 totals 13 residues. Losses at the gene ends were 8 bases for V and 1 base for J; bases not matched to a gene: 3. Germline V CDR1 and CDR2: SGHDN, FVKESK. The chain's CDR3 is CASLGTGSYEQYF. The CDR3, as DNA: TGTGCCAGCTTGGGGACAGGGTCCTACGAGCAGTACTTC. Full variable domain (missing parts from reference TRBV14 and TRBJ2-7): EAGVTQFPSHSVIEKGQTVTLRCDPISGHDNLYWYRRVMGKEIKFLLHFVKESKQDESGMPNNRFLAERTGGTYSTLKVQPAELEDSGVYFCASLGTGSYEQYFGPGTRLTVT.

The chain recombines TRBV7-6 with TRBJ1-6, with TRBD1 matching 8 bases. Germline trimming cut 4 bases from V and 5 bases from J; bases unmatched to any gene: 10. The germline V gene has CDR1 SGHVS and CDR2 FNYEAQ. The CDR3 loop spans 17 amino acids. The CDR3 region is CASSSQARGPNNSPLHF. In DNA, the CDR3 is TGTGCCAGCAGCTCCCAAGCCAGGGGGCCTAATAATTCACCCCTCCACTTT. The entire variable domain, with the rest obtained from reference TRBV7-6 and TRBJ1-6, is as follows: GAGVSQSPRYKVTKRGQDVALRCDPISGHVSLYWYRQALGQGPEFLTYFNYEAQQDKSGLPNDRFSAERPEGSISTLTIQRTEQRDSAMYRCASSSQARGPNNSPLHFGNGTRLTVT.

CDR3 in amino acids: CASRWGTRDTEAFF. CDR3 DNA sequence: TGTGCCAGTAGGTGGGGCACGAGGGACACTGAAGCTTTCTTT. The V and J genes are TRBV19 and TRBJ1-1; D might be TRBD1 (5 bases). The CDR3 has 14 residues. Trimming pared 6 bases from V and 3 bases from J, leaving 14 bases between. Germline values: CDR1 LNHDA, CDR2 SQIVND (reference sequence).

The chain has TRBV21-1 and TRBJ1-2; TRBD1 reflects the table's D call only, with no check against the DNA. TRBV21-1 is a pseudogene. There are 15 residues in the CDR3. CDR3 loop: CASSKAAGGVYGYTF. CDR3 bases: TGTGCCAGCAGCAAAGCGGCAGGGGGCGTCTATGGCTACACCTTC.

The V and J genes are TRBV6-5 and TRBJ2-3; D unclear. The CDR3 covers 13 residues. Germline V gives CDR1 MNHEY, CDR2 SVGAGI. Trimming took 0 bases from V and 6 from J, leaving 7 bases between them. The CDR3, as DNA: TGTGCCAGCAGTTACTCCCACGAGGATACGCAGTATTTT. It translates to CASSYSHEDTQYF.

The DNA for the CDR3 is TGCAGCGTAGGACAGCTTCTCTCCTACGAGCAGTACTTC. Translation gives CSVGQLLSYEQYF. The gene calls are TRBV29-1 and TRBJ2-7; D possibly corresponds to TRBD1 (6 bases). Trimming stripped 6 bases from V and 0 bases from J, with 12 bases between. CDR3 length: 13 amino acids. Germline V lookup: CDR1 SQVTM, CDR2 ANQGSEA.

This sequence joins TRBV29-1 and TRBJ1-2; no clear D gene. Germline CDR1 SQVTM, CDR2 ANQGSEA. Between the trimmed V and J ends, which lost 0 bases and 4 bases, there was a span of 9 bases. The length of the CDR3 is 13 residues. CDR3 coding DNA: TGCAGCGTTGAAGAAAATAGGTCCTATGGCTACACCTTC. It specifies CSVEENRSYGYTF.

The CDR3 bases are TGTGCCAGCAGTGAAGTCGGAAATACGCAGTATTTT. Translated: CASSEVGNTQYF. This sequence joins TRBV2 and TRBJ2-3, with D uncertain. CDR3 length: 12 residues. The V gene's germline CDR1 is SNHLY and CDR2 FYNNEI. V shed 1 base and J shed 7 bases, with 6 bases lying between them.

The J gene is TRBJ2-7, the V gene TRBV27; D possibly corresponds to TRBD2 (5 bases). Germline assignment: CDR1 MNHEY and CDR2 SMNVEV (reference sequence). The CDR3 totals 16 residues. Trimming removed 5 bases from V and 2 bases from J, with 19 bases in between. CDR3 region: CASSALNSRGPYEQYF. The CDR3 DNA sequence: TGTGCCAGCAGTGCCCTCAACAGTAGAGGGCCCTACGAGCAGTACTTC.

This chain connects TRBV7-6 to TRBJ2-2; possible D gene TRBD1, 7 bases. CDR1 is SGHVS, CDR2 FNYEAQ, per germline. The length of the CDR3 is 15 residues. Deletions cut 5 bases from V and 7 bases from J, with 17 bases between. The CDR3 DNA sequence: TGTGCCAGCAGCCCCATGACAGGGAGGAACGGGGAGCTGTTTTTT. It encodes CASSPMTGRNGELFF.

This sequence joins TRBV30 and TRBJ2-7, with TRBD2 matching 7 bases. V lost 3 bases to trimming and J lost 3 bases; unmatched junction nucleotides: 2. The CDR3 covers 12 residues. CDR1 GTSNPN and CDR2 SVGIG come from the germline V gene (reference sequence). CDR3 sequence (DNA): TGTGCCTGGAGCCTAGCGGACTACGAGCAGTACTTC. As protein: CAWSLADYEQYF.

This sequence joins TRBV15 and TRBJ2-2, with 7 positions matching TRBD2. V lost 3 bases and J lost 7; bases outside the gene matches: 2. Germline values: CDR1 LNHNV, CDR2 YYDKDF (reference sequence). This CDR3 is built from 13 residues. The CDR3 reads CATSRGGFGELFF. CDR3 DNA sequence: TGTGCCACCAGCAGGGGGGGGTTCGGGGAGCTGTTTTTT.

The chain employs TRBV19 and TRBJ2-3; D is unresolved. Deletions cut 0 bases from V and 5 bases from J, with 0 bases between. CDR1 is LNHDA and CDR2 is SQIVND in the germline V gene (reference sequence). The CDR3 has 11 amino acids. CDR3 sequence reads: CASSIEDTQYF. CDR3 nucleotides: TGTGCCAGTAGTATAGAAGATACGCAGTATTTT.

V gene TRBV7-9 combines with J gene TRBJ2-7, with D possibly TRBD2 on 7 matching bases. Germline loops: CDR1 SEHNR, CDR2 FQNEAQ (reference sequence). The CDR3 extends over 14 amino acids. Deletions cut 7 bases from V and 4 bases from J, with 17 bases between. The CDR3 DNA reads TGTGCCAGCACCCACGAGAGGGGGGGTTACGAGCAGTACTTC. Translated, it gives CASTHERGGYEQYF. Complete variable domain (other parts from reference TRBV7-9 and TRBJ2-7): DTGVSQNPRHKITKRGQNVTFRCDPISEHNRLYWYRQTLGQGPEFLTYFQNEAQLEKSRLLSDRFSAERPKGSFSTLEIQRTEQGDSAMYLCASTHERGGYEQYFGPGTRLTVT.

V and J are TRBV5-4 and TRBJ2-3; tentatively, D is TRBD2 (6 bases). Germline CDR1 and CDR2: SGHNT and YYREEE (reference sequence). This CDR3 has 16 residues. V gave up 0 bases and J gave up 2 bases, with 13 bases separating them. The CDR3 is CASSLGGGGITDTQYF. CDR3 DNA sequence: TGTGCCAGCAGCTTGGGCGGTGGGGGGATCACAGATACGCAGTATTTT. Combining the CDR3 with reference TRBV5-4 and TRBJ2-3 gives the whole variable domain ETGVTQSPTHLIKTRGQQVTLRCSSQSGHNTVSWYQQALGQGPQFIFQYYREEENGRGNFPPRFSGLQFPNYSSELNVNALELDDSALYLCASSLGGGGITDTQYFGPGTRLTVL.

The genes are TRBV6-5 and TRBJ1-1, with TRBD1 matching 7 bases. From germline, CDR1 is MNHEY and CDR2 SVGAGI. This CDR3 comprises 14 residues. Trimming cost V 6 bases and J 0 bases; bases outside gene matches: 4. The CDR3 loop is CASRKTGLNTEAFF. Written as DNA, the CDR3 is TGTGCCAGCAGAAAGACAGGGCTGAACACTGAAGCTTTCTTT.